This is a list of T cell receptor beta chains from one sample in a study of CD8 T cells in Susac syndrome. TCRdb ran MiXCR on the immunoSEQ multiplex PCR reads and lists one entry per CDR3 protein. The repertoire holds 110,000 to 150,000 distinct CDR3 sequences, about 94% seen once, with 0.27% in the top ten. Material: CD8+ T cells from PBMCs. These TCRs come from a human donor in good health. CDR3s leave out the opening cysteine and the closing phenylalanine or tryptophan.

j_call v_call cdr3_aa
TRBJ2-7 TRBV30 AWKSLHYEQY
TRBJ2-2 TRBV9 ASSVFDRDNTGELF
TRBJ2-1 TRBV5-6 ASSSEVRLAGGRSYNEQF
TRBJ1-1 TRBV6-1 ASSEGGAGEAF
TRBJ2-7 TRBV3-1 ASSQDPGISYEQY
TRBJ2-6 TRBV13 ASSFRLPGANVLT
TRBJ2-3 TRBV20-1 SAIGLAGMDTQY
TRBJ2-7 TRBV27 ASSLGGRGGYEQY
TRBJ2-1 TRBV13 ASSTTRSYEQF
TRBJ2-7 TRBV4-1 ASSQDELTYEQY
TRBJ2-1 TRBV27 ASSFTPGLAGKGEQF
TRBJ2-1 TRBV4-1 ASSPTKSSYNEQF
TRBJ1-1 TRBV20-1 SARDRGAF
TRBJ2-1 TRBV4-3 ASSFERLAGGNEQF
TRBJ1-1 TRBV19 ASSFGNTEAF
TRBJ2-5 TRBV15 ATSRVRVGETQY
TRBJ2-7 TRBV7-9 ASSTTAAEDYEQY
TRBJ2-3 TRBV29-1 SVEAGGVADTQY
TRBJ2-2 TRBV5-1 ASSFVGAGTGELF
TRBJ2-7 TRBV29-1 SVDGDGIYEQY
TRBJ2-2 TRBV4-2 ASSQEIIPGLPTGELF
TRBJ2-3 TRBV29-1 SAGDRGVDTQY
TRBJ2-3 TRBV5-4 ASSLTVDPSTDTQY
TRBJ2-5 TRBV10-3 AIRVLSGGQETQY
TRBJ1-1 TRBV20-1 SAREGTYRVTEAF
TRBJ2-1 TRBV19 ASSLGLDEQF
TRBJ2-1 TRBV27 ASSPFSGSSYNEQF
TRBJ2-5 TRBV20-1 SARDRQGVQETQY
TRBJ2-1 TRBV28 ASSPRSHDNEQF
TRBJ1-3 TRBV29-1 SVGGAYGNTIY
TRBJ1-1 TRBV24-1 ATSDSQAAF
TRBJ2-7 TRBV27 ASSFGLAGVSYEQY
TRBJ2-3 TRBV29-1 SVDRGLIDTQY
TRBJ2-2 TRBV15 ATSRSGAFNTGELF
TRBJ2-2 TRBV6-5 ATAGTGELF